The rows below give T cell receptor beta chains drawn from one sample of a study of cytomegalovirus exposure and HLA in healthy donors. Clones were sequenced by immunoSEQ multiplex PCR, and TCRdb holds only the in-frame ones, with some missing. This table holds 95,000 to 100,000 clones, approximately 76% found once. Material: PBMCs. These receptors originate from a man in his forties in good health and CMV-seronegative. CDR3s include the opening cysteine and the closing phenylalanine or tryptophan.

CASSLGGQGQFGYTF | TRBJ1-2 | TRBV4-3
CASSLDTSGAPLHF | TRBJ1-6 | TRBV5-4
CATSGGALETQYF | TRBJ2-5 | TRBV2
CASKSAFLAGYTF | TRBJ1-2 | TRBV2
CASSVTGSAGANVLTF | TRBJ2-6 | TRBV5-1
CASSLDRGEQYF | TRBJ2-7 | TRBV11-2
CAISEMGANYGYTF | TRBJ1-2 | TRBV10-3
CASSLVANEKLFF | TRBJ1-4 | TRBV5-1
CASSWDSGQPQHF | TRBJ1-5 | TRBV5-4
CAISEGILEEKLFF | TRBJ1-4 | TRBV10-3
CAWSPGTIGKAFF | TRBJ1-1 | TRBV30
CASSGAGPSGANVLTF | TRBJ2-6 | TRBV18
CASSLAGNQPQHF | TRBJ1-5 | TRBV27
CASSGTGVGTEAFF | TRBJ1-1 | TRBV9
CASSSGQGRGEAFF | TRBJ1-1 | TRBV7-3
CASSLMVAGGRNEQFF | TRBJ2-1 | TRBV7-3
CASSPLFGGAYNEQFF | TRBJ2-1 | TRBV18
CASSFQGFSGYTF | TRBJ1-2 | TRBV7-2
CASRETRGTGELFF | TRBJ2-2 | TRBV2
CASGLSSTDTQYF | TRBJ2-3 | TRBV12-5
CASSFRRGHEKLFF | TRBJ1-4 | TRBV27
CASSALGGSNQPQHF | TRBJ1-5 | TRBV9
CASSLEAGGPNTGELFF | TRBJ2-2 | TRBV7-2
CASSWTGSNQPQHF | TRBJ1-5 | TRBV2
CASSWGHKYGYTF | TRBJ1-2 | TRBV27
CAWSEPGQGEKLFF | TRBJ1-4 | TRBV30
CASTTGTGHGKLFF | TRBJ1-4 | TRBV6-6
CASSQDLGLHYGYTF | TRBJ1-2 | TRBV4-3
CASSSGTGNGYTF | TRBJ1-2 | TRBV7-2
CATSGGQGNNSPLHF | TRBJ1-6 | TRBV15
CASSSTPGLNSNQPQHF | TRBJ1-5 | TRBV7-9
CASSLYQGDTGELFF | TRBJ2-2 | TRBV7-3
CASSPQSPPNSPLHF | TRBJ1-6 | TRBV5-1
CASSVLAGVNEQFF | TRBJ2-1 | TRBV2
CSSSSGTISYNEQFF | TRBJ2-1 | TRBV7-9
CASSQGRGRYTGELFF | TRBJ2-2 | TRBV4-1
CASSLGQDNQPQHF | TRBJ1-5 | TRBV7-9
CASIPGGGTGFQETQYF | TRBJ2-5 | TRBV7-9
CASSLAPGLWETQYF | TRBJ2-5 | TRBV7-2
CAISGETGGRGGYTF | TRBJ1-2 | TRBV10-3
CASSERTGGLGQYF | TRBJ2-5 | TRBV7-2
CASSRPSDSSFTDTQYF | TRBJ2-3 | TRBV7-9